Detailed here is one TCR beta chain. The source of the sample is a study of technical replicates of blood from a few donors. V was clipped by 1 base and J by 4 bases, with 13 bases between them. CDR3 size: 15 residues. Germline values: CDR1 SEHNR, CDR2 FQNEAQ (reference sequence). Method: immunoSEQ multiplex PCR; TCRdb's copy keeps in-frame clones and lacks some. The sample holds 99,000 or so clones; 95% are singletons and the top ten take around 0.21%. This TCR derives from a human donor in good health. The rearrangement joins TRBV7-9 to TRBJ1-1; possibly TRBD1 for D (5 bases). The sequenced sample consisted of T cells isolated from PBMCs. The CDR3 nucleotides are TGTGCCAGCAGCTTAGTCGGGGGAATAGGCACTGAAGCTTTCTTT. This encodes CASSLVGGIGTEAFF.